Listed here are 21 T cell receptor beta chains from one sample, sequenced in a study of blood T cell repertoires in COVID-19. Here immunoSEQ multiplex PCR was the method, and the copy in TCRdb shows in-frame clones only, minus some. The repertoire holds tens of thousands of clones, with under 90% as singletons. The sample consisted of peripheral blood. All receptors come from a woman over 75 with active or convalescent COVID-19.

J is TRBJ2-7 and V is TRBV5-8; perhaps TRBD1 as D (6 bases). Trimming stripped 1 base from V and 2 bases from J, with 13 bases between. CDR1 is SGHTS, CDR2 YDEGEE, per germline. The CDR3 is 15 residues long. CDR3 residues: CASSLPTGVTYEQYF. CDR3 sequence (DNA): TGTGCCAGCAGCTTGCCGACAGGAGTTACCTACGAGCAGTACTTC.

V gene TRBV28 combines with J gene TRBJ1-1, with TRBD1 matching 7 bases. Trimming removed 5 bases from V and 0 bases from J; junction bases left unmatched: 9. The CDR3 is made up of 16 amino acids. Germline V gene lookup returns CDR1 MDHEN and CDR2 SYDVKM. For the CDR3, the DNA is TGTGCCAGCAGTACCCCCGCCGGGACAGTGAACACTGAAGCTTTCTTT. It translates to CASSTPAGTVNTEAFF.

This chain uses TRBV9 with TRBJ1-5, with TRBD1 matching over 10 bases. With 2 bases clipped from V and 5 bases from J, the junction kept 1 base outside the gene matches. The CDR3 runs 14 residues. Germline V gives CDR1 SGDLS, CDR2 YYNGEE. The CDR3 sequence: CASSVGTGDQPQHF. Here the CDR3 DNA reads TGTGCCAGCAGCGTGGGGACAGGGGATCAGCCCCAGCATTTT.

There are a few counts of this clone. The chain couples TRBV9 to TRBJ2-3; 9 bases align to TRBD2. V dropped 0 bases and J dropped 3; count of bases not matched to a gene: 5. This CDR3 spans 16 amino acids. Per germline, CDR1 SGDLS and CDR2 YYNGEE. CDR3 DNA sequence: TGTGCCAGCAGCGTAGTTGCGGGGGGGCATACAGATACGCAGTATTTT. This encodes CASSVVAGGHTDTQYF.

The J gene is TRBJ2-7, the V gene TRBV18; D unclear. V lost 6 bases and J lost 0, with 12 bases in between. Per the germline V gene, CDR1 is KGHSH and CDR2 is LQKENI. The CDR3 spans 14 residues. CDR3 sequence (DNA): TGTGCCAGCTCTTCACCCACAGACTCCTACGAGCAGTACTTC. Its translation is CASSSPTDSYEQYF.

This chain connects TRBV7-9 to TRBJ1-1; D is possibly TRBD1 (6 bases). The ends were cut back, 5 bases at V and 1 base at J, with 14 bases in the middle. The CDR3 is 15 residues long. CDR1 and CDR2 (germline): SEHNR, FQNEAQ (reference sequence). The CDR3 DNA reads TGTGCCAGCAGCCCACTAGGACAGTCGAACACTGAAGCTTTCTTT. Translated: CASSPLGQSNTEAFF.

The chain carries TRBV11-2 and TRBJ1-1; maybe TRBD1 (5 bases). V shed 0 bases and J shed 5 bases, with 10 bases lying between them. Germline V CDR1 and CDR2: SGHAT, FQNNGV. The CDR3 consists of 14 residues. The CDR3 reads CASSLEAGKTEAFF. The CDR3 region has the DNA TGTGCCAGCAGCTTAGAGGCAGGGAAGACTGAAGCTTTCTTT. The variable domain in full, completed from reference TRBV11-2 and TRBJ1-1, reads EAGVAQSPRYKIIEKRQSVAFWCNPISGHATLYWYQQILGQGPKLLIQFQNNGVVDDSQLPKDRFSAERLKGVDSTLKIQPAKLEDSAVYLCASSLEAGKTEAFFGQGTRLTVV.

The rearrangement uses TRBV3-1 (or the pseudogene TRBV3-2) and TRBJ1-1; 7 nucleotides align to TRBD1. With 4 bases clipped from V and 0 bases from J, the junction kept 2 bases outside the gene matches. This CDR3 is 14 amino acids long. The germline gives CDR1 LGHDT, CDR2 YNNKEL (reference sequence). The CDR3 region has the DNA TGTGCCAGCAGCCGGGGACAGATGAACACTGAAGCTTTCTTT. Translating it yields CASSRGQMNTEAFF.

The chain combines TRBV18 with TRBJ2-7; a weak D match, TRBD2 (5 bases). Trimming took 4 bases from V and 0 from J, leaving 13 bases between them. Looked up from germline, CDR1 is KGHSH and CDR2 is LQKENI. The CDR3 runs 15 residues. CDR3 nucleotides: TGTGCCAGCTCACTCCAATCGGGGAGCTCCTACGAGCAGTACTTC. This encodes CASSLQSGSSYEQYF.

The chain couples TRBV6-2 or TRBV6-3 to TRBJ1-5, with 7 bases aligning to TRBD1. The CDR3 spans 15 residues. The J segment lost 3 bases and the V segment lost 6 bases, leaving 8 bases of the junction unmatched. Germline CDR1 and CDR2: MNHEY and SVGEGT. The CDR3 sequence is CASSERQGLNQPQHF. The CDR3 DNA reads as TGTGCCAGCAGCGAACGACAGGGCCTCAATCAGCCCCAGCATTTT.

The chain employs TRBV7-2 and TRBJ1-2; 7 nucleotides match TRBD1. J gave up 8 bases and V 1 base, and 10 bases lay outside the gene matches. Looked up from germline, CDR1 is SGHTA and CDR2 is FQGNSA. The CDR3 extends over 15 amino acids. The CDR3 DNA reads TGTGCCAGCAGCTTAGGCCCCCAGGGGGGAGAGGGCTACACCTTC. It yields the protein CASSLGPQGGEGYTF. The full variable domain, in which reference TRBV7-2 and TRBJ1-2 provide the parts outside the CDR3, is GAGVSQSPSNKVTEKGKDVELRCDPISGHTALYWYRQSLGQGLEFLIYFQGNSAPDKSGLPSDRFSAERTGGSVSTLTIQRTQQEDSAVYLCASSLGPQGGEGYTFGSGTRLTVV.

V is TRBV6-5 and J is TRBJ1-6, with D unclear. The CDR3 contains 11 residues. The V end was cut by 6 bases, the J end by 6 bases, with 3 bases between. The germline gives CDR1 MNHEY, CDR2 SVGAGI. Here the CDR3 DNA reads TGTGCCAGCAGCCTTAATTCACCCCTCCACTTT. Amino acid sequence: CASSLNSPLHF.

The genes are TRBV28 and TRBJ2-7; TRBD1 is a possible D gene (6 bases). The CDR3 extends over 15 amino acids. Germline assignment: CDR1 MDHEN and CDR2 SYDVKM. V was shortened by 6 bases and J by 3 bases, with 18 bases between the two germline ends. The CDR3 loop reads CASRTPSAGDYEQYF. The CDR3 coding sequence is TGTGCCAGCAGAACTCCGAGTGCAGGGGACTACGAGCAGTACTTC.

This sequence joins TRBV7-2 and TRBJ2-1; 9 bases are a match to TRBD1. The germline V gene has CDR1 SGHTA and CDR2 FQGNSA. The CDR3 runs to 16 residues. V shed 6 bases and J 5 bases; nucleotides not matched to a gene: 11. This CDR3 reads CASSDARDRDHNEQFF. The DNA for the CDR3 is TGTGCCAGCAGTGACGCCCGGGACAGGGATCACAATGAGCAGTTCTTC.

The chain employs TRBV2 and TRBJ2-2; D possibly corresponds to TRBD2 (5 bases). Trimming shortened V by 7 bases and J by 7 bases, and 13 bases separated the two germline ends. This CDR3 comprises 13 residues. Germline V gives CDR1 SNHLY, CDR2 FYNNEI. DNA for the CDR3: TGTGCCAGCACCCGCACTCGGGGCGGGGAGCTGTTTTTT. Translated: CASTRTRGGELFF.

V gene TRBV27 combines with J gene TRBJ2-7, with D possibly being TRBD1 (6 bases). V dropped 6 bases and J dropped 2 bases, with 17 bases sitting between them. This CDR3 is 15 amino acids long. Germline CDR1 and CDR2: MNHEY and SMNVEV (reference sequence). The CDR3 DNA sequence: TGTGCCAGCAGGGAAATTGGGGGCGTTACCTACGAGCAGTACTTC. Encoded protein: CASREIGGVTYEQYF.

This clone was seen a few times. The chain uses TRBV5-1 and TRBJ1-2; 7 positions agree with TRBD1. CDR3 length equals 14 residues. V dropped 4 bases and J dropped 7; count of bases not matched to a gene: 10. Looked up from germline, CDR1 is SGHRS and CDR2 is YFSETQ. The CDR3 DNA follows: TGCGCCAGCAGCGGACAGGACCGAGGATCTGGCTACACCTTC. Amino acid sequence: CASSGQDRGSGYTF. Full variable domain (outside the CDR3, taken from reference TRBV5-1 and TRBJ1-2): KAGVTQTPRYLIKTRGQQVTLSCSPISGHRSVSWYQQTPGQGLQFLFEYFSETQRNKGNFPGRFSGRQFSNSRSEMNVSTLELGDSALYLCASSGQDRGSGYTFGSGTRLTVV.

The chain uses TRBV6-4 and TRBJ2-7; 9 bases are shared with TRBD1. The CDR3 length is 17 residues. V was clipped by 5 bases and J by 0 bases; unmatched bases: 11. From germline, CDR1 is MRHNA and CDR2 SNTAGT. The chain's CDR3 is CASSKNITGGSSYEQYF. The CDR3 DNA reads TGTGCCAGCAGTAAAAACATTACAGGGGGCAGCTCCTACGAGCAGTACTTC.

The V call is TRBV19, the J call TRBJ2-1, with D perhaps TRBD1 (5 bases). From germline, CDR1 is LNHDA and CDR2 SQIVND (reference sequence). This CDR3 region has 16 residues. The ends were cut back, 5 bases at V and 8 bases at J, with 22 bases in the middle. CDR3 sequence reads: CASSPSFGALRHEQFF. The CDR3 nucleotides are TGTGCCAGTAGTCCCTCCTTTGGGGCCCTACGTCATGAGCAGTTCTTC. The full variable domain, its missing parts supplied by reference TRBV19 and TRBJ2-1, is DGGITQSPKYLFRKEGQNVTLSCEQNLNHDAMYWYRQDPGQGLRLIYYSQIVNDFQKGDIAEGYSVSREKKESFPLTVTSAQKNPTAFYLCASSPSFGALRHEQFFGPGTRLTVL.

The chain employs TRBV19 and TRBJ2-5; 7 nucleotides align to TRBD1. The germline CDR1 and CDR2 sequences are LNHDA and SQIVND (reference sequence). V shed 4 bases, J shed 2 bases, and the junction held 4 bases outside the gene matches. CDR3 length equals 14 residues. Here the CDR3 reads CASSTGTAQETQYF. As DNA, the CDR3 is TGTGCCAGTAGTACCGGGACAGCACAAGAGACCCAGTACTTC.

This chain joins TRBV12-3 or TRBV12-4 and TRBJ1-2, with TRBD1 as a possible D gene (6 bases). The CDR3 consists of 12 residues. V lost 8 bases and J lost 8, with 15 bases in between. The CDR3 reads CASGGGRGGYTF. CDR3 in DNA: TGTGCCAGCGGGGGGGGGCGAGGCGGCTACACCTTC.